The table lists the clone carrying this T cell receptor (beta chain) with a few counts. Antigen specificity is unknown. The data originate from a study of T cell responses to AZD1222 COVID-19 vaccine. Study findings and constraints: Donors, mostly white British, included more females; clonal diversity was possibly underestimated.

The CDR3 is 16 residues long. Per germline, CDR1 LGHDT and CDR2 YNNKEL (reference sequence). V lost 1 base to trimming and J lost 1 base, with 13 bases between them. Sequencing was performed with immunoSEQ multiplex PCR; in TCRdb, only in-frame clones are kept and a portion is missing. The repertoire holds 100,000 to 120,000 clones, with about 86% as singletons. Sample: peripheral blood, taken on day 0 of AZD1222 vaccination. The receptor comes from an adult in good health. The chain joins TRBV3-1 (or the pseudogene TRBV3-2) to TRBJ1-1; tentative D call: TRBD1 (5 bases). This CDR3 is CASSQVLRGSNTEAFF. CDR3 DNA sequence: TGTGCCAGCAGCCAAGTCTTGAGGGGCTCGAACACTGAAGCTTTCTTT.